This T cell receptor beta chain was obtained from a study of shared clonotypes between healthy human individuals. The count of this clone is one. Measured with immunoSEQ multiplex PCR; TCRdb has only the in-frame clones, and not every one. The sample contains around 2,000,000 clones, 85% to 95% of which appear only once. J gave up 3 bases and V 6 bases, and 10 bases lay outside the gene matches. Germline V gene sequence: CDR1 SNHLY, CDR2 FYNNEI. The CDR3 sequence is 16 residues long. The chain carries TRBV2 and TRBJ2-3; 9 bases are shared with TRBD2. The sample comprised naive CD4+ T cells sorted from blood. Subset reported: CD45RA+ positively selected. This clonotype was sampled from a man between 18 and 29 years old in good health. CDR3 sequence reads: CASSPGTSWKTDTQYF. The CDR3 DNA is TGTGCCAGCAGCCCCGGGACTAGCTGGAAGACAGATACGCAGTATTTT.